This TCR beta chain was identified in a study of blood T cell repertoires in COVID-19. Participant-given clinical history determined each cohort assignment. The CDR3 spans 14 residues. Per the germline V gene, CDR1 is SGHVS and CDR2 is FNYEAQ. Trimming cost V 6 bases and J 6 bases, with 14 bases left between them. Data came from immunoSEQ multiplex PCR; TCRdb stores just in-frame clones and leaves some out. The profile shows about 220,000 clones, 82% of them singletons. This sequence was found in a woman aged 60-70 years who had recovered from COVID-19. What was sequenced was PBMCs or T cells enriched from blood (not recorded which). The chain carries TRBV7-6 and TRBJ2-2, with D tentatively TRBD1 (7 bases). The CDR3 DNA follows: TGTGCCAGCAGTAAATCAGGGGGGTCCGGGGAGCTGTTTTTT. Amino acid sequence: CASSKSGGSGELFF.